This T cell receptor beta chain originates from a study of CD8 T cells in ankylosing spondylitis. CDR1 is SGHNT and CDR2 is YYREEE in the germline V gene (reference sequence). There are 14 residues in the CDR3. V was clipped by 1 base and J by 1 base, with 8 bases between them. Study results and caveats: Certain motif variants had earlier been reported in reactive arthritis synovial fluid and blood. Clones tied to disease were said to be significantly enriched in matched ankylosing spondylitis synovial fluid.

TCR beta libraries were made by quantitative 5'-RACE with molecular barcodes. TCRdb ran MiXCR on the 5' RACE reads and lists one entry per CDR3 protein. This sample carries 250,000 or so distinct CDR3 sequences, about 10% of them seen once, and the ten largest clones take around 3%. As to this clonotype: Its antigen is not identified.

The chain recombines TRBV5-4 with TRBJ1-1, with D hard to call. This TCR was sampled from a male donor with ankylosing spondylitis or in good health (not recorded which). Sample: blood, either unsorted or a sorted T cell fraction (not recorded which). CDR3 nucleotides: TGTGCCAGCAGCTTGCTAACGGCGAACACTGAAGCTTTCTTT. Translated: CASSLLTANTEAFF.